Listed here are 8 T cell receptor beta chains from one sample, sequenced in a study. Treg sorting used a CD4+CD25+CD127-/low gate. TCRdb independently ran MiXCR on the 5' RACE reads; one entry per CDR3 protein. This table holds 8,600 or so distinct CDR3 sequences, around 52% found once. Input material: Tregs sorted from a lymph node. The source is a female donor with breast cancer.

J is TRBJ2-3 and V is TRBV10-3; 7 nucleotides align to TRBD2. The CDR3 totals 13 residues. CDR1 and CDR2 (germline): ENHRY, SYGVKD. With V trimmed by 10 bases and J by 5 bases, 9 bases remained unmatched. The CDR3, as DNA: TGTGCCAGCAGAGGACTAGTCAGAGATACGCAGTATTTT. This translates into CASRGLVRDTQYF.

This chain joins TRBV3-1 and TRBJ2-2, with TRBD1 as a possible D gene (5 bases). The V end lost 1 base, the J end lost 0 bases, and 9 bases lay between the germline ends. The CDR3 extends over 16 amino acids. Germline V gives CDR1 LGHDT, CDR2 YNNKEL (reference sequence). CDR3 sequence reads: CASSQGAGTNTGELFF. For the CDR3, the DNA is TGTGCCAGCAGCCAAGGGGCAGGGACGAACACCGGGGAGCTGTTTTTT.

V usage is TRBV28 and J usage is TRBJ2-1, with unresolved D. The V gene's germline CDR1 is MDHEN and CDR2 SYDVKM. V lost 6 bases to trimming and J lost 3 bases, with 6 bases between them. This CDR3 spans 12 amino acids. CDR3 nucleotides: TGTGCCAGCAGGTTTAACTACAATGAGCAGTTCTTC. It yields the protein CASRFNYNEQFF.

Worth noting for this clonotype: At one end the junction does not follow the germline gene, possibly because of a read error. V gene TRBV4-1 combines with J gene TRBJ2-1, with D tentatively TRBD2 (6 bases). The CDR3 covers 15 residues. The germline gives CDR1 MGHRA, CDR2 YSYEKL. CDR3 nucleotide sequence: TGCGCCAGCAGTCGGGGAGGATGGTCCTACAATGAGCGGTTCTTC. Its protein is CASSRGGWSYNERFF.

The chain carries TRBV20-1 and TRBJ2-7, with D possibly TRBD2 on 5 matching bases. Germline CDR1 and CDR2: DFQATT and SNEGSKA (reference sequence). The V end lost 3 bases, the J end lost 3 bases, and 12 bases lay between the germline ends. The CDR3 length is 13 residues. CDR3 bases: TGCAGTGCTAGGCCCAGCGGAGACTACGAGCAGTACGTC. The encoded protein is CSARPSGDYEQYV.

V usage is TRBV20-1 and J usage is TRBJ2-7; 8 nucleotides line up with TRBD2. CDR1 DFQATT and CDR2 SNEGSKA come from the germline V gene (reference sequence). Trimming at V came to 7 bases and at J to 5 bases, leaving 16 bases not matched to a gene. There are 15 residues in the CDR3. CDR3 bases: TGCAGTGTATCTCCCGTGCGGGAGGTGTTCCACGAGCAGTACTTC. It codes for CSVSPVREVFHEQYF.

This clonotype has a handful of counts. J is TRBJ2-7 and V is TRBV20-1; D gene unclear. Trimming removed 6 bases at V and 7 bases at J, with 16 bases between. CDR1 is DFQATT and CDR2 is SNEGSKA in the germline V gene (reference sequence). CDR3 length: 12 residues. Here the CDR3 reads CSASPRLTEQYF. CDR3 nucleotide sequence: TGCAGTGCCAGTCCCAGGCTGACAGAGCAGTACTTC.

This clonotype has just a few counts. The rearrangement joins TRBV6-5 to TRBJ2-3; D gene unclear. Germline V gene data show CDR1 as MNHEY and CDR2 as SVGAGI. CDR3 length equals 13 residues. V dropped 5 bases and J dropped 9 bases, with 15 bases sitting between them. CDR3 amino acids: CASSTISLGTQYF. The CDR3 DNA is TGTGCCAGCAGTACTATCTCCCTTGGGACGCAGTATTTT.